This T cell receptor (beta chain) was observed in a study of long-term antiretroviral therapy in people with HIV. About this clone: Its antigen is as yet unknown.

In each sample, roughly 1-11 million cryopreserved PBMC were present before DNA extraction. Study-wide findings and caveats: ART was followed by higher diversity that remained below transplant donor controls. The repertoire was dominated at all time points by clones expanded before ART.

This CDR3 spans 14 amino acids. CDR1 SGDLS and CDR2 YYNGEE come from the germline V gene. Trimming shortened V by 0 bases and J by 4 bases, and 10 bases separated the two germline ends. immunoSEQ v3.0 was run at survey level. Assay used: immunoSEQ multiplex PCR; TCRdb lists only in-frame clones, some missing. The repertoire holds 25,000 to 30,000 clones, with more than 75% as singletons. This rearrangement joins TRBV9 to TRBJ1-1; D unclear. The starting material was unsorted PBMCs, obtained about 5 years after starting antiretroviral therapy. This TCR derives from a man between 40 and 49 years old with HIV. The CDR3 region is CASSVGSGSTEAFF. For the CDR3, the DNA is TGTGCCAGCAGCGTAGGGTCCGGGAGCACTGAAGCTTTCTTT.